Below, 27 T cell receptor beta chains from the same sample are listed, as sequenced in a study of cytomegalovirus exposure and HLA in healthy donors. The PCR was carried out with 60 Vbeta primers and 13 Jbeta primers. The table came from immunoSEQ multiplex PCR; TCRdb's copy has only in-frame clones and leaves some out. The table shows about 190,000 clones, with about 87% occurring only once. Input material: PBMCs. The receptor source for this set is a woman younger than 35 in good health and CMV-seronegative.

The chain employs TRBV5-8 and TRBJ2-7; TRBD1 is a possible D gene (6 bases). Germline CDR1 and CDR2: SGHTS and YDEGEE. V was shortened by 2 bases and J by 4 bases, with 13 bases between the two germline ends. The CDR3 extends over 14 amino acids. Here the CDR3 DNA reads TGTGCCAGCAGCTTTGCTGGGGGCGCGTACGAGCAGTACTTC. It yields the protein CASSFAGGAYEQYF.

This chain connects TRBV10-3 to TRBJ1-3; 7 bases align to TRBD1. The germline V gene has CDR1 ENHRY and CDR2 SYGVKD. The trim removed 6 bases at V and 0 bases at J, leaving 11 bases unmatched. The CDR3 has 17 amino acids. In DNA, the CDR3 is TGTGCCATCAGGAGGACAGGAAAACGACACTCTGGAAACACCATATATTTT. Its protein is CAIRRTGKRHSGNTIYF.

This chain uses TRBV12-2 with TRBJ1-5; the tabulated D call, TRBD1, remains unverified against the DNA. TRBV12-2 is shown as a pseudogene. The CDR3 runs to 23 residues. CDR3 sequence: CASRSPPRGTACGLFNSNQPQHF. The DNA of the CDR3 is TGTGCAAGTCGCTCCCCCCCGAGGGGGACAGCCTGCGGCCTTTTTAATAGCAATCAGCCCCAGCATTTT.

The gene calls are TRBV10-2 and TRBJ1-2, with 7 bases aligning to TRBD1. The CDR3 length is 12 residues. With V trimmed by 6 bases and J by 11 bases, 9 bases remained unmatched. Per the germline V gene, CDR1 is WSHSY and CDR2 is SAAADI. CDR3 protein: CASSGTAPWYTF. As DNA, the CDR3 is TGCGCCAGCAGCGGGACAGCCCCGTGGTACACCTTC.

The chain recombines TRBV4-2 with TRBJ2-7, with TRBD2 matching 7 bases. This CDR3 is 14 amino acids long. J gave up 6 bases and V 3 bases, and 8 bases lay outside the gene matches. Germline V gives CDR1 LGHNA, CDR2 YNFKEQ. The CDR3, as DNA: TGTGCCAGCAGCCAGGGGGGGACCGGAACCGAGCAGTACTTC. Its protein product is CASSQGGTGTEQYF.

This rearrangement joins TRBV4-1 to TRBJ2-2; D might be TRBD2 (6 bases). From germline, CDR1 is MGHRA and CDR2 YSYEKL. CDR3 length: 15 residues. Trimming removed 4 bases from V and 8 bases from J, with 17 bases in between. The CDR3 reads CASSRKERSGGELFF. CDR3 coding DNA: TGCGCCAGCAGCCGGAAAGAACGGAGCGGGGGGGAGCTGTTTTTT.

The genes are TRBV7-2 and TRBJ2-5, with a weak D call TRBD1 (6 bases). The CDR3 sequence is 14 residues long. V lost 3 bases and J 4 bases, leaving 12 bases between the germline ends. Germline CDR1 reads SGHTA; CDR2 reads FQGNSA. CDR3 loop: CASSFRNRVETQYF. The CDR3 bases are TGTGCCAGCAGCTTCCGTAACAGGGTAGAGACCCAGTACTTC.

The chain carries TRBV5-4 and TRBJ2-2; the match to TRBD2 covers 8 bases. Germline V gene data show CDR1 as SGHNT and CDR2 as YYREEE (reference sequence). The ends lost 0 bases at V and 1 base at J; junction bases unmatched: 8. The CDR3 runs to 18 residues. CDR3 nucleotides: TGTGCCAGCAGCTTGGGATTTACGACTAGCGAGAACACCGGGGAGCTGTTTTTT. It is translated as CASSLGFTTSENTGELFF.

CDR3 protein: CSVTGGDEQYF. The CDR3 nucleotides are TGCAGCGTGACAGGGGGGGACGAGCAGTACTTC. The chain uses TRBV29-1 and TRBJ2-7; 9 bases match TRBD1. Looked up from germline, CDR1 is SQVTM and CDR2 is ANQGSEA. The CDR3 runs 11 residues. J gave up 5 bases and V 6 bases, and 2 bases lay outside the gene matches.

This clone came up once. The chain links TRBV11-2 to TRBJ2-5; no clear D. V was cut by 3 bases and J by 1 base, with 9 bases left in between. The germline V gene has CDR1 SGHAT and CDR2 FQNNGV. This CDR3 comprises 14 residues. CDR3 in amino acids: CASSFRRPQETQYF. The CDR3 nucleotides read TGTGCCAGCAGCTTTCGCAGGCCCCAAGAGACCCAGTACTTC.

The rearrangement uses TRBV7-9 and TRBJ2-3; the D gene is possibly TRBD1 (6 bases). Trimming removed 5 bases from V and 2 bases from J, with 14 bases in between. Germline loops: CDR1 SEHNR, CDR2 FQNEAQ (reference sequence). This CDR3 is built from 15 residues. In DNA, the CDR3 is TGTGCCAGCAGCCCCGGACAGAAAGTCACAGATACGCAGTATTTT. Translated: CASSPGQKVTDTQYF.

This clone was observed a single time. V is TRBV9 and J is TRBJ2-1; 13 nucleotides match TRBD2. The CDR3 is 15 amino acids. With 3 bases clipped from V and 5 bases from J, the junction kept 2 bases outside the gene matches. The germline CDR1 and CDR2 sequences are SGDLS and YYNGEE. For the CDR3, the DNA is TGTGCCAGCAGCGGAACTAGCGGGGGGGACAATGAGCAGTTCTTC. The encoded protein is CASSGTSGGDNEQFF.

V is TRBV10-3 and J is TRBJ1-1; D is ambiguous. There are 15 residues in the CDR3. Germline CDR1 is ENHRY and CDR2 is SYGVKD. V was clipped by 3 bases and J by 2 bases, with 13 bases between them. The CDR3: CAISERDGANTEAFF. The CDR3 DNA reads as TGTGCCATCAGTGAAAGAGACGGAGCCAACACTGAAGCTTTCTTT.

The chain couples TRBV5-1 to TRBJ2-6; unclear D gene. Trimming removed 4 bases from V and 0 bases from J, with 8 bases in between. This CDR3 region has 15 residues. Germline-derived CDR1 and CDR2 are SGHRS and YFSETQ. CDR3 residues: CASSARVSGANVLTF. The CDR3 DNA follows: TGCGCCAGCAGCGCTAGAGTCTCTGGGGCCAACGTCCTGACTTTC.

The V call is TRBV5-8, the J call TRBJ2-3, with D maybe TRBD2 (5 bases). This CDR3 has 16 amino acids. Between the trimmed V and J ends, which lost 2 bases and 0 bases, there was a span of 13 bases. CDR1 SGHTS and CDR2 YDEGEE come from the germline V gene. The CDR3: CASSFPADSSTDTQYF. In DNA, the CDR3 is TGTGCCAGCAGCTTCCCGGCGGACTCTAGCACAGATACGCAGTATTTT.

This clone was seen more than once but under ten times. The chain joins TRBV5-4 to TRBJ1-2; a possible D gene is TRBD1 (6 bases). CDR3 length equals 14 residues. The V gene's germline CDR1 is SGHNT and CDR2 YYREEE (reference sequence). The V and J ends lost 0 bases and 2 bases respectively, with 8 bases between them. CDR3 bases: TGTGCCAGCAGCTTGGACAGGGCCAACTATGGCTACACCTTC. Its translation is CASSLDRANYGYTF.

This chain connects TRBV6-1 to TRBJ2-3; 8 bases match TRBD2. From germline, CDR1 is MNHNS and CDR2 SASEGT. The CDR3 loop spans 14 amino acids. The V gene end was trimmed by 4 bases and the J gene end by 5 bases; junction bases not matched to a gene: 5. The CDR3 DNA follows: TGTGCCAGCAGTGTCCAGCGGGGGAAAGATACGCAGTATTTT. Its protein is CASSVQRGKDTQYF.

The V and J genes are TRBV6-5 and TRBJ2-2; weak D call: TRBD2 (6 bases). This CDR3 contains 15 residues. V was clipped by 6 bases and J by 1 base, with 12 bases between them. From germline, CDR1 is MNHEY and CDR2 SVGAGI. The CDR3 reads CASSRGTLNTGELFF. CDR3 nucleotides: TGTGCCAGCAGCCGAGGGACTCTGAACACCGGGGAGCTGTTTTTT.

The rearrangement links TRBV9 to TRBJ1-6; maybe TRBD1 (5 bases). Germline loops: CDR1 SGDLS, CDR2 YYNGEE. CDR3 size: 15 residues. The germline V and J ends were trimmed by 0 bases and 4 bases, with 8 bases remaining between them. CDR3 bases: TGTGCCAGCAGCGTAGAGGGGACTTATAATTCACCCCTCCACTTT. Residues: CASSVEGTYNSPLHF.

The V and J genes are TRBV4-2 and TRBJ2-5, with a tentative D call TRBD1 (6 bases). CDR3 size: 16 residues. Trimming cost V 4 bases and J 4 bases, with 19 bases left between them. In germline, CDR1 is LGHNA, CDR2 YNFKEQ. The DNA for the CDR3 is TGTGCCAGCAGCCCAGGGGCTTTGGGTAATGCAGAGACCCAGTACTTC. This encodes CASSPGALGNAETQYF.

The rearrangement joins TRBV4-1 to TRBJ1-4, with D maybe TRBD1 (6 bases). The V end was cut by 1 base, the J end by 7 bases, with 13 bases between. CDR1 is MGHRA and CDR2 is YSYEKL in the germline V gene. The CDR3 extends over 15 amino acids. The CDR3 bases are TGCGCCAGCAGCCAAGGACAGGCGAGAGGTGAAAAACTGTTTTTT. This translates into CASSQGQARGEKLFF.

This clone was seen more than once but under ten times. The chain is built from TRBV29-1 and TRBJ1-2, with 7 nucleotides matching TRBD1. The CDR3 contains 14 residues. V lost 7 bases, J lost 0 bases, and 8 bases stayed unmatched. Germline-derived CDR1 and CDR2 are SQVTM and ANQGSEA. CDR3 amino acids: CSAEADRTNYGYTF. In nucleotides, the CDR3 is TGCAGCGCAGAAGCGGACAGGACTAACTATGGCTACACCTTC.

The chain joins TRBV30 to TRBJ1-2; 11 bases line up with TRBD1. There are 14 residues in the CDR3. With V trimmed by 8 bases and J by 1 base, 6 bases remained unmatched. Germline lookup yields CDR1 GTSNPN and CDR2 SVGIG (reference sequence). The CDR3 loop is CAGIGTGGNYGYTF. As DNA, the CDR3 is TGTGCCGGGATAGGGACAGGGGGTAACTATGGCTACACCTTC.

This chain uses TRBV10-1 with TRBJ2-3, with 7 bases that match TRBD1. CDR1 WNHNN and CDR2 SYGVQD come from the germline V gene (reference sequence). The CDR3 is 15 residues long. V shed 2 bases, J shed 2 bases, and the junction held 4 bases outside the gene matches. CDR3 sequence reads: CASSEGQEFTDTQYF. CDR3 DNA sequence: TGCGCCAGCAGTGAGGGACAGGAATTCACAGATACGCAGTATTTT.

The chain links TRBV6-1 to TRBJ1-2, with TRBD1 as a possible D gene (5 bases). CDR3 length: 15 residues. Germline CDR1 MNHNS, CDR2 SASEGT. Trimming pared 6 bases from V and 5 bases from J, leaving 19 bases between. CDR3 in amino acids: CASRRDSLAGYGYTF. CDR3 bases: TGTGCCAGCAGGAGGGACTCGCTCGCTGGGTATGGCTACACCTTC.

The chain employs TRBV5-4 and TRBJ1-2; the match to TRBD1 covers 7 bases. Germline V gives CDR1 SGHNT, CDR2 YYREEE (reference sequence). This CDR3 region has 12 residues. J lost 6 bases, V lost 4 bases, and 3 bases had no gene match. The CDR3 region is CASSPDRDGYTF. The CDR3 DNA reads as TGTGCCAGCAGCCCCGACAGGGATGGCTACACCTTC.

J is TRBJ2-7 and V is TRBV5-5; D is ambiguous. Germline lookup yields CDR1 SGHKS and CDR2 YYEKEE (reference sequence). CDR3 size: 14 residues. V shed 2 bases and J shed 9 bases, with 18 bases lying between them. CDR3: CASSFATGSNVQYF. The CDR3 DNA is TGTGCCAGCAGCTTCGCGACTGGGTCAAACGTGCAGTACTTC.